This TCR beta chain was documented in a study of Tregs in tolerant kidney transplant recipients. Produced via immunoSEQ multiplex PCR; TCRdb's table is partial and in-frame only. Seen here are around 75,000 clones, about 88% observed once, and the top ten hold around 0.4%. Germline lookup yields CDR1 MDHEN and CDR2 SYDVKM. The V segment lost 10 bases and the J segment 4 bases; nucleotides outside the gene matches: 8. The CDR3 length is 15 residues. The chain employs TRBV28 and TRBJ1-4, with TRBD1 matching 11 bases. The sample was CD4+ T cells from blood, taken before the transplant. The source is a human donor who received a combined kidney and bone marrow transplant. CDR3 sequence reads: CATSRTGGGNEKLFF. In DNA, the CDR3 is TGTGCCACCTCGCGGACAGGGGGCGGTAATGAAAAACTGTTTTTT.